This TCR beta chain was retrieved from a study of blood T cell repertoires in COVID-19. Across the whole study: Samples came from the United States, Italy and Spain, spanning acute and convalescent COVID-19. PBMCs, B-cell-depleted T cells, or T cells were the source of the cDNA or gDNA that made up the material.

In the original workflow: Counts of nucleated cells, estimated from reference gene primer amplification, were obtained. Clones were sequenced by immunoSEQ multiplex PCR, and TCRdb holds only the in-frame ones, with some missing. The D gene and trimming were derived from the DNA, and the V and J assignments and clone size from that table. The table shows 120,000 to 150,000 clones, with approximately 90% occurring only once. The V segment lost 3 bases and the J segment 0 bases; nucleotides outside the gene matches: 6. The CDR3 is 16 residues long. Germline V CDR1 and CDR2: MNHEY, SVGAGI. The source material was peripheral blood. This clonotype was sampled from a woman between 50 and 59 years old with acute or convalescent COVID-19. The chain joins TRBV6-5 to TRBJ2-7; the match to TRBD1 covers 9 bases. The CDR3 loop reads CASSYAGTGSSYEQYF. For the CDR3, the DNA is TGTGCCAGCAGTTATGCCGGGACAGGGAGCTCCTACGAGCAGTACTTC.